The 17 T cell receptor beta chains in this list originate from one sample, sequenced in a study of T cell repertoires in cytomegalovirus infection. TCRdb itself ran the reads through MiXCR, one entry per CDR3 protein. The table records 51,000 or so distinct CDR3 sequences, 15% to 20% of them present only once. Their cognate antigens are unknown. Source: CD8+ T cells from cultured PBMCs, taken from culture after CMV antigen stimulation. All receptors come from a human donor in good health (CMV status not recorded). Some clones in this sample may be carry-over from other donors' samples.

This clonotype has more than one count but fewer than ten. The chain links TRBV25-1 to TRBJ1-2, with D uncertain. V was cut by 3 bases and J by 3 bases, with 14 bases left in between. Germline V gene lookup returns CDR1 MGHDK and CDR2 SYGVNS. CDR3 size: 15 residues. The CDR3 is CASSDPSREDYGYTF. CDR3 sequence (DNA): TGTGCCAGCAGTGACCCGAGTCGGGAAGACTATGGCTACACCTTC.

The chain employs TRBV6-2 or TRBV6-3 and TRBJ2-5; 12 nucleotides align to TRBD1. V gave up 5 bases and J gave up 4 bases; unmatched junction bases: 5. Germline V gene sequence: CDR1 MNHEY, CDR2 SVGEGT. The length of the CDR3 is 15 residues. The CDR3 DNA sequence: TGTGCCAGCAGTCCCGGGACAGGGGGCGTAGAGACCCAGTACTTC. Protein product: CASSPGTGGVETQYF.

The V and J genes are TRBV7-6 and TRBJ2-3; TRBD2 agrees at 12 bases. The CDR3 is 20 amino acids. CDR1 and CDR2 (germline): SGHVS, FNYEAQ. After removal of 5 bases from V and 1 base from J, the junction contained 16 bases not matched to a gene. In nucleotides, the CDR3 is TGTGCCAGCAGCCTCCCTCAGACTAGCGGGGGCACCGCTCGCACAGATACGCAGTATTTT. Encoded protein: CASSLPQTSGGTARTDTQYF.

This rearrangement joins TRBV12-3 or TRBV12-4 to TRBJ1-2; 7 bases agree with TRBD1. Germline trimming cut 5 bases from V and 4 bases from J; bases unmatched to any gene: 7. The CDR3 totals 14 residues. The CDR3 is CASSPLGTAYGYTF. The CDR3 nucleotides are TGTGCCAGCAGTCCTCTAGGGACAGCCTATGGCTACACCTTC.

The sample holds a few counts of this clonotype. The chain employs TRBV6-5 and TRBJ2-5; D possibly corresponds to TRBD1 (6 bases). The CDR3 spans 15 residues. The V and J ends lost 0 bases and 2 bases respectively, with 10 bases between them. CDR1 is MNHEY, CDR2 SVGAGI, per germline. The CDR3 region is CASSYSTGKQETQYF. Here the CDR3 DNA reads TGTGCCAGCAGTTACTCAACAGGGAAACAAGAGACCCAGTACTTC.

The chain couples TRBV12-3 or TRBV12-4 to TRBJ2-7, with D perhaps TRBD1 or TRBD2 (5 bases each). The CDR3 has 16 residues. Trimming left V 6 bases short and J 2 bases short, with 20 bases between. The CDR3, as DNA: TGTGCCAGCAGCCAAACTCCTCGGGACGGTCCCTACGAGCAGTACTTC. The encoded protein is CASSQTPRDGPYEQYF.

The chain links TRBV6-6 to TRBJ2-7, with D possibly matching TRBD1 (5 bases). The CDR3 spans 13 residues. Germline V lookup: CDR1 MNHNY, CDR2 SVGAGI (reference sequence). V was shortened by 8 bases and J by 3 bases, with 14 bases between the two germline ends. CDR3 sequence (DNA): TGTGCCAGCCCCGCCGGACAAAACTACGAGCAGTACTTC. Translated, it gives CASPAGQNYEQYF.

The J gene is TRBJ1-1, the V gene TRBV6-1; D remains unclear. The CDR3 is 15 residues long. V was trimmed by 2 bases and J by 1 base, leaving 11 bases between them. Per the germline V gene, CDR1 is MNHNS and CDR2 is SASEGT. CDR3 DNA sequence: TGTGCCAGCAGTGAACACCCGGGTGGGAACACTGAAGCTTTCTTT. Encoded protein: CASSEHPGGNTEAFF.

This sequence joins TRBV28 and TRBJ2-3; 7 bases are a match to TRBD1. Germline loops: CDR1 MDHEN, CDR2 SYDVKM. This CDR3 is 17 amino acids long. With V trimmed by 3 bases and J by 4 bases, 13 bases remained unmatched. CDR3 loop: CASSFRTGSRSADTQYF. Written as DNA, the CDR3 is TGTGCCAGCAGTTTTAGGACAGGATCGCGGTCGGCAGATACGCAGTATTTT.

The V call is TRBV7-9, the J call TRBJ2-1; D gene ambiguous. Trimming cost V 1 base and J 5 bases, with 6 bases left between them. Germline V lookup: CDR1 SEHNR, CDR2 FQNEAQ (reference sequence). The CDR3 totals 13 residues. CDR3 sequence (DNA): TGTGCCAGCAGCTTAGATTCGGACAATGAGCAGTTCTTC. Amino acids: CASSLDSDNEQFF.

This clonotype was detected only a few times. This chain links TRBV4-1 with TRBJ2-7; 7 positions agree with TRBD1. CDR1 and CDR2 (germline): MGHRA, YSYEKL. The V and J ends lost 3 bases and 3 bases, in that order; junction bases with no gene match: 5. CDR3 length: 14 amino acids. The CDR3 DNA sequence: TGCGCCAGCAGCCAGCCGGACAGGCACTACGAGCAGTACTTC. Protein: CASSQPDRHYEQYF.

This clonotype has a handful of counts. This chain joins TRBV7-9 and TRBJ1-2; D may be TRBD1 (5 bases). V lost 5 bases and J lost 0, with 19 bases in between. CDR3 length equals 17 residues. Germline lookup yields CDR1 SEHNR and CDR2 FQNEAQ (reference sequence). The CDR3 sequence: CASSHFTRGTTNYGYTF. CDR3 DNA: TGTGCCAGCAGCCATTTCACGCGGGGGACCACTAACTATGGCTACACCTTC.

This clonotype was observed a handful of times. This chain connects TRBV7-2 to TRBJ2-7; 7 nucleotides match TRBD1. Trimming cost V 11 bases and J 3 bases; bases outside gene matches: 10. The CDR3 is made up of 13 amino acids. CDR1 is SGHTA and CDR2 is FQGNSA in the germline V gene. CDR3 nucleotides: TGTGCCTCACAGGACCAGGGGGTCTACGAGCAGTACTTC. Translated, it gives CASQDQGVYEQYF. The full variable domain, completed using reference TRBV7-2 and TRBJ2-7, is GAGVSQSPSNKVTEKGKDVELRCDPISGHTALYWYRQSLGQGLEFLIYFQGNSAPDKSGLPSDRFSAERTGGSVSTLTIQRTQQEDSAVYLCASQDQGVYEQYFGPGTRLTVT.

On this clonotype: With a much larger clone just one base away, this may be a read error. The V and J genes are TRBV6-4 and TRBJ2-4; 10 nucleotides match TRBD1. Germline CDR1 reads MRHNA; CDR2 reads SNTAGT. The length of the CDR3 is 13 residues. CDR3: CAAGTGDLNSQYF. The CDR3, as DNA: TGTGCCGCAGGGACAGGGGACTTAAACAGTCAGTACTTC.

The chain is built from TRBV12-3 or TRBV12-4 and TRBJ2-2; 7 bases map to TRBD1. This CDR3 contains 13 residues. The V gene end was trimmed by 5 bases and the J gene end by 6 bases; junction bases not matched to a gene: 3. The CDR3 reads CASSPGGAGELFF. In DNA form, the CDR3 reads TGTGCCAGCAGTCCAGGGGGTGCCGGGGAGCTGTTTTTT.

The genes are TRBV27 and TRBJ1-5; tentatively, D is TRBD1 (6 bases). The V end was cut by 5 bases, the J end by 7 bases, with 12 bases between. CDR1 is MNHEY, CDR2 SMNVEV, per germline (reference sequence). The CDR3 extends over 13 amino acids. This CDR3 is CASSPTTGQPQHF. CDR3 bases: TGTGCCAGCAGTCCTACGACAGGCCAGCCCCAGCATTTT.

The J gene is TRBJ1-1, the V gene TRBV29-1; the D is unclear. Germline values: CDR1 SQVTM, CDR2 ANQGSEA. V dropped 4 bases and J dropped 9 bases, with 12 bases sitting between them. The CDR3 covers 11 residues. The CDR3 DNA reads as TGCAGCGTTGTTTCCGGGCCCCAAGCTTTCTTT. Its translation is CSVVSGPQAFF.